This entry lists 21 T cell receptor beta chains sequenced from one sample in a study of quantifying T cell responses using KT2 cells. Across the whole study: TCR alpha and beta constant-region primers primed reverse transcription of RNA.

A single-stranded UMI oligo with SP2 sequence was ligated to cDNA 3' ends. First-round PCR used around 4 cycles and beta primers RC1.1 and RC1.2 covering TRBC1 and TRBC2. Each CDR3 protein is one row after TCRdb ran MiXCR on the UMI-ligation and nested PCR reads. There are 40,000 to 60,000 distinct CDR3 sequences in the sample; 11% occur only once, and over 9.5% lies in the top ten. The specimen was PBMCs spiked with cells of the T cell clone KT2. Receptors were obtained from a human donor.

The V and J genes are TRBV12-3 or TRBV12-4 and TRBJ1-2, with TRBD1 as a possible D gene (6 bases). There are 14 residues in the CDR3. V dropped 3 bases and J dropped 6 bases, with 14 bases sitting between them. The CDR3 bases are TGTGCCAGCAGTTTTCTCGGGGGCGTAGATGGCTACACCTTC. It encodes CASSFLGGVDGYTF.

The chain has TRBV30 and TRBJ1-1; D not resolved. Trimming removed 0 bases from V and 4 bases from J, with 9 bases in between. Germline V gives CDR1 GTSNPN, CDR2 SVGIG (reference sequence). There are 13 residues in the CDR3. CDR3 loop: CAWSVKGRTEAFF. The CDR3 DNA follows: TGTGCCTGGAGTGTTAAGGGTCGCACTGAAGCTTTCTTT.

This clonotype occurred a few times. The chain uses TRBV11-2 and TRBJ2-1; possible D gene TRBD1, 6 bases. Trimming pared 6 bases from V and 9 bases from J, leaving 15 bases between. Germline V lookup: CDR1 SGHAT, CDR2 FQNNGV. This CDR3 is built from 13 residues. The CDR3 loop reads CASSPTTGSEQFF. Here the CDR3 DNA reads TGTGCCAGCAGTCCTACAACAGGGTCTGAGCAGTTCTTC. Using reference TRBV11-2 and TRBJ2-1 for the parts outside the CDR3, the full variable domain is EAGVAQSPRYKIIEKRQSVAFWCNPISGHATLYWYQQILGQGPKLLIQFQNNGVVDDSQLPKDRFSAERLKGVDSTLKIQPAKLEDSAVYLCASSPTTGSEQFFGPGTRLTVL.

This clonotype appeared a few times. The junction and the germline gene differ at one end; a read error may be behind it. The chain combines TRBV27 with TRBJ2-1; 7 bases match TRBD2. There are 12 residues in the CDR3. Germline V lookup: CDR1 MNHEY, CDR2 SMNVEV (reference sequence). In DNA form, the CDR3 reads TGTGCCAGCAGTATCCCGACGTGGCGGGGGAGGTTC. Amino acid sequence: CASSIPTWRGRF.

The chain is built from TRBV15 and TRBJ1-5, with 8 bases that match TRBD1. This CDR3 comprises 16 residues. V dropped 5 bases and J dropped 4; count of bases not matched to a gene: 10. The germline CDR1 and CDR2 sequences are LNHNV and YYDKDF (reference sequence). The CDR3 nucleotides read TGTGCCACCAGCGAACCACCCGGGACAGGTAATCAGCCCCAGCATTTT. Translation gives CATSEPPGTGNQPQHF.

The chain's CDR3 is CASSLGGLQFF. The CDR3 region has the DNA TGTGCCAGCAGTTTAGGGGGCCTGCAGTTCTTC. V is TRBV12-3 or TRBV12-4 and J is TRBJ2-1, with D perhaps matching TRBD1 (5 bases). The germline V and J ends were trimmed by 1 base and 12 bases, with 7 bases remaining between them. This CDR3 contains 11 residues.

The chain joins TRBV12-3 or TRBV12-4 to TRBJ2-1; D gene unclear. The CDR3 consists of 12 residues. The ends were cut back, 5 bases at V and 7 bases at J, with 9 bases in the middle. The DNA for the CDR3 is TGTGCCAGCAGTGATGATTGGAATGAGCAGTTCTTC. It encodes CASSDDWNEQFF.

In its sample, this clonotype was seen a few times. The V gene is TRBV6-1, the J gene TRBJ2-5, with TRBD2 matching over 8 bases. With V trimmed by 0 bases and J by 4 bases, 10 bases remained unmatched. CDR1 and CDR2 (germline): MNHNS, SASEGT. The CDR3 sequence is 17 residues long. The CDR3 protein is CASSEASGLANRETQYF. Here the CDR3 DNA reads TGTGCCAGCAGTGAAGCAAGCGGACTAGCTAATCGAGAGACCCAGTACTTC.

V and J are TRBV3-1 and TRBJ2-7; the D gene is possibly TRBD1 (6 bases). V was clipped by 0 bases and J by 8 bases, with 23 bases between them. CDR3 size: 17 residues. The V gene's germline CDR1 is LGHDT and CDR2 YNNKEL (reference sequence). The CDR3 loop reads CASSQDLGAGQVSKQYF. The CDR3 nucleotides read TGTGCCAGCAGCCAAGATTTGGGGGCCGGTCAGGTTAGCAAGCAGTACTTC.

This clonotype came up a few times. The rearrangement uses TRBV15 and TRBJ1-2; D remains unclear. The germline gives CDR1 LNHNV, CDR2 YYDKDF (reference sequence). CDR3 size: 14 residues. V shed 0 bases and J shed 4 bases, with 9 bases lying between them. The CDR3 coding sequence is TGTGCCACCAGCAGAGATCGGGGTGGCTATGGCTACACCTTC. As protein: CATSRDRGGYGYTF.

Sample share makes this clonotype medium-sized (0.01 to 0.1%). The chain combines TRBV29-1 with TRBJ2-7, with 10 bases fitting TRBD2. Trimming removed 6 bases from V and 6 bases from J; junction bases left unmatched: 11. The CDR3 runs 14 residues. Germline CDR1 SQVTM, CDR2 ANQGSEA. CDR3 bases: TGCAGCGTGCGACTAGCGGGCTCCGAGAGCGAGCAGTACTTC. The encoded protein is CSVRLAGSESEQYF.

This clonotype was counted between two and nine times. The chain is built from TRBV10-3 and TRBJ2-3, with D possibly matching TRBD1 (6 bases). The CDR3 contains 16 residues. V lost 4 bases, J lost 0 bases, and 14 bases lay in between. Germline V CDR1 and CDR2: ENHRY, SYGVKD. The CDR3: CAISARGIDSTDTQYF. The CDR3 DNA reads TGTGCCATCAGTGCTAGGGGGATCGACAGCACAGATACGCAGTATTTT.

This clonotype was counted between two and nine times. This chain connects TRBV12-3 or TRBV12-4 to TRBJ2-2; no clear D gene. Deletions cut 7 bases from V and 6 bases from J, with 12 bases between. The CDR3 spans 13 residues. CDR3 DNA sequence: TGTGCCAGCAAACAACTTGGGTCCGGGGAGCTGTTTTTT. Its translation: CASKQLGSGELFF.

The gene calls are TRBV7-2 and TRBJ2-1; 12 bases line up with TRBD2. This CDR3 has 18 residues. Trimming cost V 5 bases and J 8 bases; bases outside gene matches: 16. Germline CDR1 and CDR2: SGHTA and FQGNSA. This CDR3 is CASSPPFASGRAVHEQFF. The CDR3 DNA is TGTGCCAGCAGCCCCCCGTTTGCTAGCGGGAGGGCCGTCCATGAGCAGTTCTTC.

This clonotype occurred many times. The chain is built from TRBV7-6 and TRBJ2-1, with 8 bases fitting TRBD1. CDR1 is SGHVS and CDR2 is FNYEAQ in the germline V gene. The V gene end was trimmed by 1 base and the J gene end by 13 bases; junction bases not matched to a gene: 6. This CDR3 spans 13 amino acids. Here the CDR3 DNA reads TGTGCCAGCAGCTTAGGAGGGACAGGTACCCAGTTCTTC. The encoded protein is CASSLGGTGTQFF.

A few counts support this clonotype. The genes are TRBV10-3 and TRBJ1-1; TRBD1 matches 7 bases. The V and J ends lost 10 bases and 4 bases, in that order; junction bases with no gene match: 9. Germline V CDR1 and CDR2: ENHRY, SYGVKD. There are 13 residues in the CDR3. CDR3 coding DNA: TGTGCCACCGGGACAGAGGAAAGCACTGAAGCTTTCTTT. Translated: CATGTEESTEAFF.

In its sample, this clonotype was seen a few times. The chain employs TRBV2 and TRBJ2-1; TRBD2 aligns across 9 bases. CDR3 length: 13 residues. Per the germline V gene, CDR1 is SNHLY and CDR2 is FYNNEI. V lost 9 bases to trimming and J lost 6 bases; unmatched junction nucleotides: 6. This CDR3 reads CARGLADSNEQFF. The CDR3 DNA follows: TGTGCCAGGGGACTAGCAGACTCCAATGAGCAGTTCTTC.

This chain connects TRBV14 to TRBJ2-7; D unresolved. The CDR3 has 17 residues. The germline V gene has CDR1 SGHDN and CDR2 FVKESK. The ends were cut back, 9 bases at V and 0 bases at J, with 24 bases in the middle. The CDR3 loop reads CARPALRMTPSSYEQYF. CDR3 coding DNA: TGTGCCAGACCGGCTTTGAGGATGACACCTTCCTCCTACGAGCAGTACTTC.

This chain links TRBV27 with TRBJ1-6, with 9 nucleotides matching TRBD1. The CDR3 length is 14 residues. V gave up 5 bases and J gave up 5 bases; unmatched junction bases: 1. Germline CDR1 MNHEY, CDR2 SMNVEV (reference sequence). Here the CDR3 reads CASSRTGDNSPLHF. Here the CDR3 DNA reads TGTGCCAGCAGTCGGACAGGGGATAATTCACCCCTCCACTTT.

The table lists this clonotype with a few counts. The chain carries TRBV19 and TRBJ2-3; D call uncertain. The CDR3 has 11 residues. Germline CDR1 is LNHDA and CDR2 is SQIVND (reference sequence). Between the trimmed V and J ends, which lost 4 bases and 9 bases, there was a span of 8 bases. The CDR3 loop is CASSNEMTQYF. CDR3 DNA sequence: TGTGCCAGTAGTAACGAAATGACGCAGTATTTT. The variable domain in full, completed from reference TRBV19 and TRBJ2-3, reads DGGITQSPKYLFRKEGQNVTLSCEQNLNHDAMYWYRQDPGQGLRLIYYSQIVNDFQKGDIAEGYSVSREKKESFPLTVTSAQKNPTAFYLCASSNEMTQYFGPGTRLTVL.

This clonotype was observed a few times. The V call is TRBV29-1, the J call TRBJ1-1; D gene unclear. This CDR3 is built from 12 residues. V lost 7 bases to trimming and J lost 3 bases, with 12 bases between them. Germline CDR1 reads SQVTM; CDR2 reads ANQGSEA. The DNA for the CDR3 is TGCAGCGGTTCTCAACGGTACACTGAAGCTTTCTTT. It yields the protein CSGSQRYTEAFF.